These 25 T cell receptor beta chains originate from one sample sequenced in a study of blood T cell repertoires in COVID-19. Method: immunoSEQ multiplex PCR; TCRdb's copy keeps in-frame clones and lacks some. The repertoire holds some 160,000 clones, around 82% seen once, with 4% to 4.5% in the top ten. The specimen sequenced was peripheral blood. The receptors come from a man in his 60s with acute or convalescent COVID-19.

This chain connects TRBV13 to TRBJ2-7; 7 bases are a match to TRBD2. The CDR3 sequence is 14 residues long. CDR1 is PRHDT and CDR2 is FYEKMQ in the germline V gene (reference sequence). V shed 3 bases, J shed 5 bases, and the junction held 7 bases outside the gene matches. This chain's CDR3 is CASSFRGRAHEQYF. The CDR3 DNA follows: TGTGCCAGCAGCTTTCGTGGGAGGGCCCACGAGCAGTACTTC.

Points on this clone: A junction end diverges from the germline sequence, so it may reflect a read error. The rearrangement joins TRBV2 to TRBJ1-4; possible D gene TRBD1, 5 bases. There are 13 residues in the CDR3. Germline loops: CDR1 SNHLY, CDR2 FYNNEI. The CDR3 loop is CASSEVGGSLLDF. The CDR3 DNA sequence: TGTGCCAGCAGTGAAGTGGGGGGGTCATTGTTGGATTTT.

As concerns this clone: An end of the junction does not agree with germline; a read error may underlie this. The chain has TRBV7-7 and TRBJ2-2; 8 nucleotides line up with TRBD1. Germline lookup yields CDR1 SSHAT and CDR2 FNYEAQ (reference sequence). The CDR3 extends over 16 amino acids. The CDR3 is CASSLIGTGNTGELFF. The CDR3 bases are TGTGCTAGCAGCTTAATTGGGACAGGGAACACCGGGGAGCTGTTTTTT.

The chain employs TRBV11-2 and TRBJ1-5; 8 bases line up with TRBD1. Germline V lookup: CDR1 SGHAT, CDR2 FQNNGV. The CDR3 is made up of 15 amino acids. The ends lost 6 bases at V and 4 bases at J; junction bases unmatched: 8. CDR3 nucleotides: TGTGCCAGCAGGGCGGGACAGGCACGTAATCAGCCCCAGCATTTT. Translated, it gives CASRAGQARNQPQHF.

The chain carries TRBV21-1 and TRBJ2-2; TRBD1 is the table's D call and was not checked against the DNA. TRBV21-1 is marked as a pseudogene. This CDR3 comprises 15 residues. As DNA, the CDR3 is TGTGCCAGTTTAGACCGGGACAGTAACACCGGGGAGCTGTTTTTT. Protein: CASLDRDSNTGELFF.

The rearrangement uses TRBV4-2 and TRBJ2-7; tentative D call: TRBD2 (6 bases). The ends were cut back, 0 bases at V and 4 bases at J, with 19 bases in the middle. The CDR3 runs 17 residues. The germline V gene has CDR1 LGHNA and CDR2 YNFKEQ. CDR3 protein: CASSQEAIAALGYEQYF. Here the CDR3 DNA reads TGTGCCAGCAGCCAAGAGGCGATAGCGGCACTCGGGTACGAGCAGTACTTC.

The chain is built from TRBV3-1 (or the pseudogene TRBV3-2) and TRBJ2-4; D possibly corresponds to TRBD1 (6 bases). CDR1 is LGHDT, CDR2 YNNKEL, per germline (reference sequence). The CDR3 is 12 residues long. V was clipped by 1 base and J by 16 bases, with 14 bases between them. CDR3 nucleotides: TGTGCCAGCAGCCAAGGAGACAGGACCCTTTACTTC. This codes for CASSQGDRTLYF.

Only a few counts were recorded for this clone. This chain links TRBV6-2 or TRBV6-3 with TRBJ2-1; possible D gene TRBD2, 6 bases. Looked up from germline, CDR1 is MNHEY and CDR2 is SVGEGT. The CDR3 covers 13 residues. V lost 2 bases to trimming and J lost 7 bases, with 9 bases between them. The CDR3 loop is CASSYGGANEQFF. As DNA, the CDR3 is TGTGCCAGCAGTTACGGAGGGGCTAATGAGCAGTTCTTC.

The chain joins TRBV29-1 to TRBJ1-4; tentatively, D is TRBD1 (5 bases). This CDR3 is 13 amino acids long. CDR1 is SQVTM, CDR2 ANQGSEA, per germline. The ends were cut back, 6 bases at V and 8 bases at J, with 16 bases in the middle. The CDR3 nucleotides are TGCAGCGTGACGGGGGGATTAGGGGAAAAACTGTTTTTT. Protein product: CSVTGGLGEKLFF. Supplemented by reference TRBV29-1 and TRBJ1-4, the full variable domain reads SAVISQKPSRDICQRGTSLTIQCQVDSQVTMMFWYRQQPGQSLTLIATANQGSEATYESGFVIDKFPISRPNLTFSTLTVSNMSPEDSSIYLCSVTGGLGEKLFFGSGTQLSVL.

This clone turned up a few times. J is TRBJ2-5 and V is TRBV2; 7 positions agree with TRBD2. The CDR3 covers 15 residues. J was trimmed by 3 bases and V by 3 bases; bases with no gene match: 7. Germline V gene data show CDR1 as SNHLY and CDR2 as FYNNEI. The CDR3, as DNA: TGTGCCAGCAGTGAGTGGGGTCTAGCGGAAGAGACCCAGTACTTC. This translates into CASSEWGLAEETQYF.

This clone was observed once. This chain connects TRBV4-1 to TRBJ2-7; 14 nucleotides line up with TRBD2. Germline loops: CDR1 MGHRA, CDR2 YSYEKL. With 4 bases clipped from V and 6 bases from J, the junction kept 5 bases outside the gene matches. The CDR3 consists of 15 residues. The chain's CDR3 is CASSRSGLAGGEQYF. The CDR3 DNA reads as TGCGCCAGCAGCCGATCAGGACTAGCGGGAGGCGAGCAGTACTTC.

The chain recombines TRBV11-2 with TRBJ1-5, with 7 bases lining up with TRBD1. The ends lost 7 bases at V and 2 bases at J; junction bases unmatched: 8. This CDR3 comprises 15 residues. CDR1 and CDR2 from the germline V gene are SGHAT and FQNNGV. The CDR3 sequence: CASISRGRGNQPQHF. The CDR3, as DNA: TGTGCCAGCATTTCAAGGGGGCGGGGCAATCAGCCCCAGCATTTT. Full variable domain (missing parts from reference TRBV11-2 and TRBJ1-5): EAGVAQSPRYKIIEKRQSVAFWCNPISGHATLYWYQQILGQGPKLLIQFQNNGVVDDSQLPKDRFSAERLKGVDSTLKIQPAKLEDSAVYLCASISRGRGNQPQHFGDGTRLSIL.

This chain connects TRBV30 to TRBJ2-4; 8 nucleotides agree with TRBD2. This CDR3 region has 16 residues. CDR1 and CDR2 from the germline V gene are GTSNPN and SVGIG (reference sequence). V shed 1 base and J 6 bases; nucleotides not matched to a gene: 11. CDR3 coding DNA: TGTGCCTGGAGTGCGGGCCTTAGCGGGAACACAAACATTCAGTACTTC. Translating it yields CAWSAGLSGNTNIQYF. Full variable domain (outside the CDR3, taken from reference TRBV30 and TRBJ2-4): SQTIHQWPATLVQPVGSPLSLECTVEGTSNPNLYWYRQAAGRGLQLLFYSVGIGQISSEVPQNLSASRPQDRQFILSSKKLLLSDSGFYLCAWSAGLSGNTNIQYFGAGTRLSVL.

The DNA for the CDR3 is TGTGCCAGTAGTAGGACTATGACCAGCTACGAGCAGTACTTC. Translation gives CASSRTMTSYEQYF. This rearrangement joins TRBV19 to TRBJ2-7; TRBD2 might be the D (6 bases). The CDR3 consists of 14 residues. V shed 4 bases and J shed 3 bases, with 13 bases lying between them. Germline V gene sequence: CDR1 LNHDA, CDR2 SQIVND (reference sequence).

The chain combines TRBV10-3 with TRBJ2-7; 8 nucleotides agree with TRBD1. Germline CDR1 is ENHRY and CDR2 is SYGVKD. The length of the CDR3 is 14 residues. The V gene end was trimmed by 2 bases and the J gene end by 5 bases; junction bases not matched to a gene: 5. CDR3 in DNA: TGTGCCATCAGTGAGGGACAGGGTAGGGACGAGCAGTACTTC. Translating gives CAISEGQGRDEQYF.

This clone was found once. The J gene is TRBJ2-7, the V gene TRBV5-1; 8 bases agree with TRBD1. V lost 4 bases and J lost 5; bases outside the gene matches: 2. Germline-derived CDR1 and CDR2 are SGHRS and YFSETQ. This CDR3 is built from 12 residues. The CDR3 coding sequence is TGCGCCAGCAGCGGACAGGGTAACGAGCAGTACTTC. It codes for CASSGQGNEQYF.

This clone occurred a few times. This chain's CDR3 is CASSQFGSLAGVDTQYF. The DNA of the CDR3 is TGTGCCAGCAGCCAATTCGGTAGCCTAGCGGGAGTGGATACGCAGTATTTT. The chain uses TRBV3-1 (or the pseudogene TRBV3-2) and TRBJ2-3; 10 nucleotides line up with TRBD2. The CDR3 extends over 17 amino acids. After removal of 2 bases from V and 6 bases from J, the junction contained 11 bases not matched to a gene. Germline values: CDR1 LGHDT, CDR2 YNNKEL (reference sequence).

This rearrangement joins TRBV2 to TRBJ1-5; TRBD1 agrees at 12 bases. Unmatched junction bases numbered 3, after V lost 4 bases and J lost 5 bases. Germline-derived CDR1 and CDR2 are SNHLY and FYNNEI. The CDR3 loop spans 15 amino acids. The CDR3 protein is CASSGGQGAYQPQHF. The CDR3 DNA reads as TGTGCCAGCAGTGGGGGACAGGGGGCCTATCAGCCCCAGCATTTT.

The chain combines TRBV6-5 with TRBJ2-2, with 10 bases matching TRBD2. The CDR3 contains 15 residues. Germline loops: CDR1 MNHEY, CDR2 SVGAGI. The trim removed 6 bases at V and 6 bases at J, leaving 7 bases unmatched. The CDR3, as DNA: TGTGCCAGCAGGCCTCTAGCGGGAGTTTCCGGGGAGCTGTTTTTT. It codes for CASRPLAGVSGELFF.

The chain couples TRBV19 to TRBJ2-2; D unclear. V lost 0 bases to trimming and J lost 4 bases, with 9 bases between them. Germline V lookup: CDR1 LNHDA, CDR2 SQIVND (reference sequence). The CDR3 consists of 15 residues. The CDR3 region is CASSIDPYLTGELFF. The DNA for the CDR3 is TGTGCCAGTAGTATAGATCCCTACCTCACCGGGGAGCTGTTTTTT.

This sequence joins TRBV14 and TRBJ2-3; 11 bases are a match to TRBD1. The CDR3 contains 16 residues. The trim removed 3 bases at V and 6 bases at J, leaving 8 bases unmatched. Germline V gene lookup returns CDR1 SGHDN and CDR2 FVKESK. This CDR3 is CASSHLRDRGDDTQYF. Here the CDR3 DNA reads TGTGCCAGCAGCCATCTCCGGGACAGGGGGGATGATACGCAGTATTTT.

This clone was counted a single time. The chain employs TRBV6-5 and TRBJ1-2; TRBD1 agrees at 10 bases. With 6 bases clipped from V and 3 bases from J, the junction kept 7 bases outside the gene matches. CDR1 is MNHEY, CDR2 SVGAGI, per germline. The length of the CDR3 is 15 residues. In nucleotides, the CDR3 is TGTGCCAGCAGCTCCGGGACAGGGGTTGACTATGGCTACACCTTC. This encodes CASSSGTGVDYGYTF.

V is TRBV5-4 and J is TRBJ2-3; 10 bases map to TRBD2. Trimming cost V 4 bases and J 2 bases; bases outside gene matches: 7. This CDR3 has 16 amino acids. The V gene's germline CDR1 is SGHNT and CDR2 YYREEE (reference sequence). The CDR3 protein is CASSAGSGRLTDTQYF. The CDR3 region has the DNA TGTGCCAGCAGCGCAGGTAGCGGGAGGCTCACAGATACGCAGTATTTT.

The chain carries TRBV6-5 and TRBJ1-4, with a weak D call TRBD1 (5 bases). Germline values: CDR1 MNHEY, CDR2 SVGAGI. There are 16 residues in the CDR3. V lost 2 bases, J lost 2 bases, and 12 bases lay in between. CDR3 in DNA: TGTGCCAGCAGTTACGCCCTCTCAGGGACTAATGAAAAACTGTTTTTT. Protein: CASSYALSGTNEKLFF.

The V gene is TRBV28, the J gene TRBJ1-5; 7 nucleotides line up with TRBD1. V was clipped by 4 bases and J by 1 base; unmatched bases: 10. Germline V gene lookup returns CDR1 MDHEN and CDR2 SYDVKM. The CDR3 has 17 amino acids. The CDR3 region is CASSSLWGQKSNQPQHF. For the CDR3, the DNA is TGTGCCAGCAGTTCCCTATGGGGACAGAAAAGCAATCAGCCCCAGCATTTT. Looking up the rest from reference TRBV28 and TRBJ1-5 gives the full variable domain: DVKVTQSSRYLVKRTGEKVFLECVQDMDHENMFWYRQDPGLGLRLIYFSYDVKMKEKGDIPEGYSVSREKKERFSLILESASTNQTSMYLCASSSLWGQKSNQPQHFGDGTRLSIL.